A selection of T cell receptor beta chains follows, all from one sample in a study of shared clonotypes between healthy human individuals. Clones were sequenced by immunoSEQ multiplex PCR, and TCRdb holds only the in-frame ones, with some missing. In the table there are around 180,000 clones, 90% to 95% of which are singletons. Input material: naive CD4+ T cells sorted from blood. These receptors were taken from a woman in her twenties or thirties in good health. Each CDR3 is given with its conserved first and last residue. Each record gives: J gene, V gene, CDR3 protein.

>TRBJ2-2|TRBV4-1
CASSQEDRKGTGELFF
>TRBJ2-7|TRBV5-1
CASSLRGHRKGYEQYF
>TRBJ2-7|TRBV15
CATSRVKGQGAYEQYF
>TRBJ2-5|TRBV6-5
CASSYTRRTGQETQYF
>TRBJ2-2|TRBV18
CASSLFQGQNTGELFF
>TRBJ2-7|TRBV18
CASLRTSGSNNEQYF
>TRBJ1-1|TRBV4-1
CASSERRIRFTEAFF
>TRBJ1-3|TRBV19
CASSTGESGNTIYF
>TRBJ1-5|TRBV28
CASSLSRQDYYGNQPQHF
>NA|TRBV11-3
CASSLSGDRAYEQYF
>TRBJ2-7|TRBV10-3
CAISSGTHPYEQYF
>TRBJ2-7|TRBV29-1
CSVAGGHGEQYF
>TRBJ2-5|TRBV5-1
CASSWTAGGRETQYF
>TRBJ1-2|TRBV11-2
CASSSDGYGYTF
>TRBJ2-7|TRBV28
CASTSGTVGEQYF
>TRBJ2-2|TRBV11-3
CASSPGRGADTGELFF
>TRBJ2-7|TRBV5-1
CASSPDGAYEQYF
>TRBJ2-1|TRBV28
CASTVLGNEQFF
>NA|TRBV7-2
CASSLSGPYEQYF
>TRBJ1-5|TRBV6-1
CASRTGTGENQPQHF
>TRBJ2-7|TRBV2
CASSEAGPYEQYF
>TRBJ1-1|TRBV5-6
CASSLARGGLNTEAFF